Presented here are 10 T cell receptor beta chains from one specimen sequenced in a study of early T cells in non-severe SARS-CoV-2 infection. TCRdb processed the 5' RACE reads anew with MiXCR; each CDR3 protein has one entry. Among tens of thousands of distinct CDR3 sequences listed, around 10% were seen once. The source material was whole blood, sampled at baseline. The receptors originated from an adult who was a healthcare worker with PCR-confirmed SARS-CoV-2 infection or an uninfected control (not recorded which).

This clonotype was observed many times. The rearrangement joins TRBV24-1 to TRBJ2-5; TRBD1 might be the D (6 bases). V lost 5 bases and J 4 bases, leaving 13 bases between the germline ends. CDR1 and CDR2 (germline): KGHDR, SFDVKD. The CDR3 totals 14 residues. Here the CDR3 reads CATSGRGSGETQYF. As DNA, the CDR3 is TGTGCCACCAGTGGCAGGGGATCGGGAGAGACCCAGTACTTC.

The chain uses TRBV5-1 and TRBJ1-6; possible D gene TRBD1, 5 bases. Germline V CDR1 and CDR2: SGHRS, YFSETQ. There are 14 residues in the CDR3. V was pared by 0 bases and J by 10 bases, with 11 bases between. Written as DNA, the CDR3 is TGCGCCAGCAGCTTGGAGCAGGGACGGTCACCCCTCCACTTT. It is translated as CASSLEQGRSPLHF. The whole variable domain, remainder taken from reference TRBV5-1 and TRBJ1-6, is KAGVTQTPRYLIKTRGQQVTLSCSPISGHRSVSWYQQTPGQGLQFLFEYFSETQRNKGNFPGRFSGRQFSNSRSEMNVSTLELGDSALYLCASSLEQGRSPLHFGNGTRLTVT.

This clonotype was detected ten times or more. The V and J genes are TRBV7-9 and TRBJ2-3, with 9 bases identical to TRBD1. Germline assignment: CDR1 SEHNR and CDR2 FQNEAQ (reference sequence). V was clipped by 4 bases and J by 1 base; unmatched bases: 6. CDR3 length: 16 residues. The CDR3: CASSSLDRGGTDTQYF. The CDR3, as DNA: TGTGCCAGCAGCTCTTTGGACAGGGGAGGCACAGATACGCAGTATTTT.

The CDR3 reads CASIPVSGTSDEQYF. The CDR3 DNA reads as TGTGCCAGCATCCCAGTCTCCGGGACTAGCGACGAGCAGTACTTC. V gene TRBV6-2 or TRBV6-3 combines with J gene TRBJ2-7; TRBD2 matches at 10 bases. The J segment lost 5 bases and the V segment lost 7 bases, leaving 11 bases of the junction unmatched. CDR3 length: 15 amino acids. Per the germline V gene, CDR1 is MNHEY and CDR2 is SVGEGT.

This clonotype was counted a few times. The CDR3 DNA sequence: TGCAGTGTGGGACTAGCGGGGGTTAGCACAGATACGCAGTATTTT. This codes for CSVGLAGVSTDTQYF. The rearrangement links TRBV20-1 to TRBJ2-3; 14 bases agree with TRBD2. V was clipped by 7 bases and J by 0 bases; unmatched bases: 3. The CDR3 consists of 15 residues. Germline lookup yields CDR1 DFQATT and CDR2 SNEGSKA (reference sequence).

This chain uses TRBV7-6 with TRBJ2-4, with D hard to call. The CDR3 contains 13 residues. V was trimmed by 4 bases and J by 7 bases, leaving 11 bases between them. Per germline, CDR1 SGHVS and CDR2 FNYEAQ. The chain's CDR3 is CASSSGYLNIQYF. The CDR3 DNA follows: TGTGCCAGCAGCTCTGGATACCTTAACATTCAGTACTTC.

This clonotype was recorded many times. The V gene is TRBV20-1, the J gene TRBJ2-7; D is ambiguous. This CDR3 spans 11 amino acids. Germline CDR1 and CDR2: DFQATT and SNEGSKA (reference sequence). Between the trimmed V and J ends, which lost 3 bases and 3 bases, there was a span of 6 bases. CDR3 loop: CSASRSYEQYF. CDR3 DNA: TGCAGTGCTAGTAGGAGCTACGAGCAGTACTTC.

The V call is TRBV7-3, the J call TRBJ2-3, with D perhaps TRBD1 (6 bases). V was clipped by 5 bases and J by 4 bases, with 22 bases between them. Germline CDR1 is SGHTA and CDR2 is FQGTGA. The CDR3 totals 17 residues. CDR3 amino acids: CASSAESRGRGADTQYF. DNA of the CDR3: TGTGCCAGCAGCGCAGAATCCAGGGGCCGAGGTGCAGATACGCAGTATTTT. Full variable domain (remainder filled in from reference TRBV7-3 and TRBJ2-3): GAGVSQTPSNKVTEKGKYVELRCDPISGHTALYWYRQSLGQGPEFLIYFQGTGAADDSGLPNDRFFAVRPEGSVSTLKIQRTERGDSAVYLCASSAESRGRGADTQYFGPGTRLTVL.

The CDR3 region has the DNA TGCGCCAGCAGCTTGGCCGGGACAGGGGGGACCTACGAGCAGTACTTC. Translated: CASSLAGTGGTYEQYF. J is TRBJ2-7 and V is TRBV5-1; 11 nucleotides agree with TRBD1. The CDR3 length is 16 residues. CDR1 is SGHRS and CDR2 is YFSETQ in the germline V gene. Germline trimming cut 0 bases from V and 2 bases from J; bases unmatched to any gene: 4.

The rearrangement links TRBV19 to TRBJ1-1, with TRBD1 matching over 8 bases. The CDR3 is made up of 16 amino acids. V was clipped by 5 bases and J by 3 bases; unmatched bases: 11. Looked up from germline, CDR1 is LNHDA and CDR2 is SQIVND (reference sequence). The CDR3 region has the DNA TGTGCCAGTAGTGCCGGATCCGGACAGGGACACACTGAAGCTTTCTTT. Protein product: CASSAGSGQGHTEAFF. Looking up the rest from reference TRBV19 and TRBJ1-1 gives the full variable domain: DGGITQSPKYLFRKEGQNVTLSCEQNLNHDAMYWYRQDPGQGLRLIYYSQIVNDFQKGDIAEGYSVSREKKESFPLTVTSAQKNPTAFYLCASSAGSGQGHTEAFFGQGTRLTVV.